These 29 T cell receptor beta chains share one sample of origin, sequenced in a study of blood T cells in healthy people across ages. Then a second PCR, running about 6 to 11 cycles, was carried out with a sample-barcoded 5' primer and a J-beta primer mix. TCRdb passed the 5' RACE reads through MiXCR, listing each CDR3 protein once. The sample comprises 600,000 to 850,000 distinct CDR3 sequences, approximately 25% of which are singletons, and 9.4% rests with the top ten. The data also belong to a second study, concerning T cells of mothers and their children.

The sequencing sample was made of blood. The receptors stem from a boy aged 5 to 17 in good health.

This clonotype was seen a handful of times. V is TRBV7-3 and J is TRBJ1-2; the match to TRBD1 covers 8 bases. The CDR3 is made up of 13 amino acids. The J segment lost 6 bases and the V segment lost 4 bases, leaving 4 bases of the junction unmatched. CDR1 and CDR2 from the germline V gene are SGHTA and FQGTGA. The chain's CDR3 is CASSYMGQDGYTF. The CDR3 region has the DNA TGTGCCAGCAGCTATATGGGACAGGATGGCTACACCTTC.

In its sample, this clonotype was seen once. The chain combines TRBV7-9 with TRBJ1-2, with D unresolved. The CDR3 extends over 16 amino acids. Germline loops: CDR1 SEHNR, CDR2 FQNEAQ (reference sequence). The V end was cut by 4 bases, the J end by 7 bases, with 22 bases between. The chain's CDR3 is CASSSRVGGSRGGYTF. DNA for the CDR3: TGTGCCAGCAGCTCCCGGGTGGGCGGGTCCCGTGGTGGCTACACCTTC.

CDR3 protein: CASSLLQGGEKLFF. As DNA, the CDR3 is TGTGCCAGCAGCTTACTCCAGGGAGGGGAAAAACTGTTTTTT. The chain is built from TRBV7-6 and TRBJ1-4, with D perhaps matching TRBD1 (5 bases). The CDR3 spans 14 residues. CDR1 SGHVS and CDR2 FNYEAQ come from the germline V gene. Trimming removed 2 bases at V and 8 bases at J, with 12 bases between.

The rearrangement uses TRBV12-3 or TRBV12-4 and TRBJ2-5, with D perhaps TRBD1 (6 bases). The CDR3 sequence is 15 residues long. V shed 3 bases and J shed 5 bases, with 16 bases lying between them. The CDR3 DNA sequence: TGTGCCAGCAGTTTCGGGTCAGGGGTTCCTGAGACCCAGTACTTC. Protein product: CASSFGSGVPETQYF.

This clonotype was detected only a few times. V is TRBV29-1 and J is TRBJ2-5; 8 positions agree with TRBD2. V gave up 7 bases and J gave up 5 bases; unmatched junction bases: 6. In germline, CDR1 is SQVTM, CDR2 ANQGSEA. The CDR3 is 12 amino acids. The CDR3 DNA reads as TGCAGCGCCGAGACTAGCGTGGAGACCCAGTACTTC. The encoded protein is CSAETSVETQYF.

This clonotype occurred a few times. The CDR3 DNA is TGCAGCGTTGATCAAGGGACGGTGAACACTGAAGCTTTCTTT. The encoded protein is CSVDQGTVNTEAFF. The chain employs TRBV29-1 and TRBJ1-1, with a tentative D call TRBD1 (5 bases). The CDR3 extends over 14 amino acids. Trimming cost V 3 bases and J 0 bases, with 11 bases left between them. Germline V gene sequence: CDR1 SQVTM, CDR2 ANQGSEA.

Turning to this clonotype: A much larger clonotype is one base distant, so this may be a read error. The V and J genes are TRBV29-1 and TRBJ1-5; 8 nucleotides line up with TRBD1. This CDR3 spans 13 amino acids. Per germline, CDR1 SQVTM and CDR2 ANQGSEA. Trimming took 4 bases from V and 2 from J; bases not matched to a gene: 1. The CDR3 is CSVVDRGNQPQHF. CDR3 nucleotides: TGCAGCGTTGTGGACAGGGGCAATCAGCCCCAGCATTTT.

The V call is TRBV6-5, the J call TRBJ2-1, with TRBD2 as a possible D gene (5 bases). The V and J ends lost 2 bases and 0 bases respectively, with 8 bases between them. This CDR3 has 15 residues. CDR1 is MNHEY, CDR2 SVGAGI, per germline. The CDR3 DNA sequence: TGTGCCAGCAGTTACCGGGCGGGCTCCTACAATGAGCAGTTCTTC. This translates into CASSYRAGSYNEQFF.

The V gene is TRBV6-1, the J gene TRBJ2-7; TRBD2 agrees at 12 bases. V lost 8 bases and J lost 1; bases outside the gene matches: 9. Germline V CDR1 and CDR2: MNHNS, SASEGT. CDR3 length equals 16 residues. DNA for the CDR3: TGTGCCAGCGCACTAGCGGGAGGACCCTCATCCTACGAGCAGTACTTC. Protein sequence: CASALAGGPSSYEQYF.

This clonotype was detected only a few times. This sequence joins TRBV20-1 and TRBJ2-3; D is ambiguous. This CDR3 spans 15 amino acids. Germline lookup yields CDR1 DFQATT and CDR2 SNEGSKA (reference sequence). The V end was cut by 1 base, the J end by 6 bases, with 17 bases between. Here the CDR3 DNA reads TGCAGTGCTAGAGGCGACAACAGACTGGAGGATACGCAGTATTTT. Protein sequence: CSARGDNRLEDTQYF.

This clonotype was observed a handful of times. The genes are TRBV3-1 and TRBJ1-1, with D hard to call. Between the trimmed V and J ends, which lost 0 bases and 1 base, there was a span of 6 bases. The germline gives CDR1 LGHDT, CDR2 YNNKEL (reference sequence). The length of the CDR3 is 14 residues. CDR3 in amino acids: CASSQDARNTEAFF. DNA of the CDR3: TGTGCCAGCAGCCAAGATGCCAGGAACACTGAAGCTTTCTTT.

This clonotype was detected only a few times. The chain joins TRBV7-9 to TRBJ1-4, with 8 bases aligning to TRBD1. Germline CDR1 SEHNR, CDR2 FQNEAQ (reference sequence). With 4 bases clipped from V and 3 bases from J, the junction kept 4 bases outside the gene matches. This CDR3 spans 15 amino acids. This chain's CDR3 is CASSYDRGANEKLFF. CDR3 DNA: TGTGCCAGCAGCTACGACAGGGGCGCTAATGAAAAACTGTTTTTT.

This clonotype showed up just a few times. The chain couples TRBV12-5 to TRBJ1-2, with D possibly being TRBD1 (5 bases). This CDR3 contains 13 residues. Germline lookup yields CDR1 LGHNT and CDR2 FRNRAP. Trimming pared 3 bases from V and 8 bases from J, leaving 13 bases between. In DNA form, the CDR3 reads TGTGCTAGTGGTTTACCCAGGGTAGAGGGCTACACCTTC. As protein: CASGLPRVEGYTF.

The chain couples TRBV19 to TRBJ2-5; D may be TRBD1 (6 bases). This CDR3 region has 14 residues. Per germline, CDR1 LNHDA and CDR2 SQIVND (reference sequence). Trimming cost V 3 bases and J 2 bases, with 10 bases left between them. The CDR3 DNA sequence: TGTGCCAGTAGTATGGGGGCAACTCAAGAGACCCAGTACTTC. Its translation: CASSMGATQETQYF.

This clonotype was observed a few times. The rearrangement links TRBV3-1 to TRBJ2-7, with 7 bases that match TRBD1. Looked up from germline, CDR1 is LGHDT and CDR2 is YNNKEL (reference sequence). J gave up 3 bases and V 5 bases, and 7 bases lay outside the gene matches. CDR3 length: 14 amino acids. This CDR3 reads CASSEGQVDYEQYF. The CDR3 nucleotides are TGTGCCAGCAGCGAAGGACAGGTTGACTACGAGCAGTACTTC.

The rearrangement links TRBV5-6 to TRBJ2-1; unclear D gene. V was pared by 0 bases and J by 0 bases, with 13 bases between. Per the germline V gene, CDR1 is SGHDT and CDR2 is YYEEEE. This CDR3 has 17 residues. The CDR3 DNA follows: TGTGCCAGCAGCTTGGCGCCGGGTATGAGCTCCTACAATGAGCAGTTCTTC. It is translated as CASSLAPGMSSYNEQFF. Full variable domain (remainder filled in from reference TRBV5-6 and TRBJ2-1): DAGVTQSPTHLIKTRGQQVTLRCSPKSGHDTVSWYQQALGQGPQFIFQYYEEEERQRGNFPDRFSGHQFPNYSSELNVNALLLGDSALYLCASSLAPGMSSYNEQFFGPGTRLTVL.

The table lists this clonotype with a few counts. A much larger clone is a single base away; this may be a read error. This chain links TRBV6-1 with TRBJ2-3; the match to TRBD2 covers 13 bases. The germline gives CDR1 MNHNS, CDR2 SASEGT. V dropped 4 bases and J dropped 4; count of bases not matched to a gene: 2. This CDR3 comprises 15 residues. DNA for the CDR3: TGTGCCAGCAGTGGGACTAGCGGGGGCGCAGATACGCAGTATTTT. Translated, it gives CASSGTSGGADTQYF.

The table lists this clonotype with a few counts. The rearrangement links TRBV20-1 to TRBJ2-5; D is perhaps TRBD1 (6 bases). This CDR3 has 12 amino acids. The V end lost 5 bases, the J end lost 5 bases, and 12 bases lay between the germline ends. Germline assignment: CDR1 DFQATT and CDR2 SNEGSKA (reference sequence). CDR3 sequence (DNA): TGCAGTGCTTCGGACAGCGCGGAGACCCAGTACTTC. It yields the protein CSASDSAETQYF.

In this sample, this clonotype turned up a few times. The rearrangement uses TRBV4-2 and TRBJ2-1, with a weak D call TRBD2 (6 bases). Germline loops: CDR1 LGHNA, CDR2 YNFKEQ. The germline V and J ends were trimmed by 0 bases and 6 bases, with 15 bases remaining between them. This CDR3 has 16 residues. The CDR3 reads CASSQDSASVGNEQFF. DNA of the CDR3: TGTGCCAGCAGCCAAGATTCCGCTAGCGTCGGCAATGAGCAGTTCTTC.

J is TRBJ2-1 and V is TRBV6-5; weak D call: TRBD2 (5 bases). Germline CDR1 is MNHEY and CDR2 is SVGAGI. This CDR3 contains 15 residues. Trimming removed 7 bases at V and 4 bases at J, with 17 bases between. DNA for the CDR3: TGTGCCAGCAACGCGGCGGGCGCCCAATACAATGAGCAGTTCTTC. Protein sequence: CASNAAGAQYNEQFF.

This clonotype was detected a few times. The gene calls are TRBV12-5 and TRBJ1-2, with TRBD1 identical over 7 bases. CDR1 LGHNT and CDR2 FRNRAP come from the germline V gene. Germline trimming cut 5 bases from V and 3 bases from J; bases unmatched to any gene: 18. This CDR3 comprises 18 residues. CDR3 coding DNA: TGTGCTAGTGGTCCATCCCAGACAGGGCCCTATGCACACTATGGCTACACCTTC. It yields the protein CASGPSQTGPYAHYGYTF.

This clonotype showed up just a few times. This chain links TRBV9 with TRBJ2-5; no definite D call. Trimming removed 0 bases at V and 3 bases at J, with 12 bases between. The CDR3 contains 15 residues. The V gene's germline CDR1 is SGDLS and CDR2 YYNGEE. The CDR3 nucleotides are TGTGCCAGCAGCGTAGATGGAAACACGAAAGAGACCCAGTACTTC. It translates to CASSVDGNTKETQYF.

V and J are TRBV25-1 and TRBJ2-1; D unclear. The CDR3 contains 16 residues. Trimming shortened V by 1 base and J by 0 bases, and 10 bases separated the two germline ends. From germline, CDR1 is MGHDK and CDR2 SYGVNS. The CDR3 region has the DNA TGTGCCAGCAGTGAATCGTGGGGAAGCTCCTACAATGAGCAGTTCTTC. Protein product: CASSESWGSSYNEQFF.

Here the CDR3 reads CASIPDRGDTEAFF. CDR3 DNA sequence: TGTGCCAGCATCCCCGACAGGGGAGACACTGAAGCTTTCTTT. The gene calls are TRBV28 and TRBJ1-1, with TRBD1 matching over 8 bases. CDR3 length: 14 residues. Unmatched junction bases numbered 7, after V lost 7 bases and J lost 3 bases. CDR1 is MDHEN and CDR2 is SYDVKM in the germline V gene.

This sequence joins TRBV29-1 and TRBJ2-5; 7 positions agree with TRBD1. The tail of the sequence fits TRBJ2-1 better, so the J call may be wrong. Looked up from germline, CDR1 is SQVTM and CDR2 is ANQGSEA. This CDR3 is 13 amino acids long. The CDR3 DNA reads TGCAGCGTCGGGACAGAGGTCGACAATGAGCAGTTCTTC. It translates to CSVGTEVDNEQFF.

This clonotype showed up just a few times. The rearrangement links TRBV20-1 to TRBJ2-6; D is possibly TRBD1 (5 bases). Germline V lookup: CDR1 DFQATT, CDR2 SNEGSKA (reference sequence). V dropped 4 bases and J dropped 2 bases, with 12 bases sitting between them. The CDR3 is 15 amino acids. CDR3 DNA sequence: TGCAGTGCTACCCGACCAGGGCCTGGGGCCAACGTCCTGACTTTC. Protein product: CSATRPGPGANVLTF.

To note about this clonotype: Its ends do not fully match the called genes, so a read error is possible. This chain joins TRBV4-2 and TRBJ2-3; TRBD2 matches at 12 bases. The CDR3 extends over 18 amino acids. The germline V gene encodes CDR1 LGHNA and CDR2 YNFKEQ. The CDR3 loop is CVSSRLAGGQISTDTQYF. The CDR3 coding sequence is TGTGTCAGCAGCCGTCTAGCGGGGGGGCAGATAAGCACAGATACGCAGTATTTT.

In its sample, this clonotype was seen a few times. The chain couples TRBV29-1 to TRBJ1-1; 7 nucleotides match TRBD1. From germline, CDR1 is SQVTM and CDR2 ANQGSEA. The CDR3 loop spans 13 amino acids. J gave up 1 base and V 5 bases, and 4 bases lay outside the gene matches. CDR3 amino acids: CSVQRTGNTEAFF. The DNA of the CDR3 is TGCAGCGTTCAACGGACAGGGAACACTGAAGCTTTCTTT.

This clonotype was seen a single time. The rearrangement joins TRBV20-1 to TRBJ2-3, with TRBD2 identical over 11 bases. V shed 0 bases, J shed 4 bases, and the junction held 6 bases outside the gene matches. Germline assignment: CDR1 DFQATT and CDR2 SNEGSKA (reference sequence). The CDR3 consists of 16 residues. The CDR3 protein is CSARDLAGGPPDTQYF. The CDR3 nucleotides read TGCAGTGCTAGAGATTTAGCGGGAGGGCCCCCAGATACGCAGTATTTT.